What follows are 12 T cell receptor beta chains derived from one specimen sequenced in a study of T cell responses to AZD1222 COVID-19 vaccine. Profiling relied on immunoSEQ multiplex PCR, and the TCRdb table lists in-frame clones only, not all of them. The table lists 95,000 to 150,000 clones, around 89% of them singletons, with approximately 4% in the top ten. Here the sequenced sample was peripheral blood, taken on day 0 of AZD1222 vaccination. These receptors came from an adult in good health.

V and J are TRBV11-3 and TRBJ1-4; D is perhaps TRBD1 (5 bases). Germline loops: CDR1 SGHNT, CDR2 YENEEA. CDR3 length: 16 amino acids. V dropped 5 bases and J dropped 4 bases, with 17 bases sitting between them. The CDR3 loop reads CASSPKPGLLNEKLFF. The DNA of the CDR3 is TGTGCCAGCAGCCCCAAACCGGGACTCCTTAATGAAAAACTGTTTTTT. Using reference TRBV11-3 and TRBJ1-4 for the parts outside the CDR3, the full variable domain is EAGVVQSPRYKIIEKKQPVAFWCNPISGHNTLYWYLQNLGQGPELLIRYENEEAVDDSQLPKDRFSAERLKGVDSTLKIQPAELGDSAVYLCASSPKPGLLNEKLFFGSGTQLSVL.

This chain links TRBV7-9 with TRBJ2-5; the D is unclear. The CDR3 is made up of 11 amino acids. With 3 bases removed from V and 1 base from J, the gap between germline ends came to 0 bases. Germline CDR1 and CDR2: SEHNR and FQNEAQ (reference sequence). CDR3 residues: CASSFQETQYF. CDR3 DNA sequence: TGTGCCAGCAGCTTCCAAGAGACCCAGTACTTC.

This clone showed up just once. J is TRBJ2-1 and V is TRBV6-2 or TRBV6-3; no firm D call. The length of the CDR3 is 12 residues. V was cut by 0 bases and J by 5 bases, with 2 bases left in between. Looked up from germline, CDR1 is MNHEY and CDR2 is SVGEGT. DNA for the CDR3: TGTGCCAGCAGTTACTCGGACAATGAGCAGTTCTTC. Amino acid sequence: CASSYSDNEQFF.

A single count supports this clone. The chain couples TRBV4-1 to TRBJ2-7; D is unclear. The CDR3 sequence is 16 residues long. CDR1 MGHRA and CDR2 YSYEKL come from the germline V gene. V dropped 2 bases and J dropped 2 bases, with 16 bases sitting between them. The CDR3 bases are TGCGCCAGCAGCCAACCCACCTTAACCTACACCTACGAGCAGTACTTC. This gives the protein CASSQPTLTYTYEQYF.

The J gene is TRBJ2-5, the V gene TRBV6-5, with TRBD2 matching 7 bases. The junction had 2 bases not matched to a gene; V was cut back by 6 bases and J by 1 base. The CDR3 loop spans 13 amino acids. Germline lookup yields CDR1 MNHEY and CDR2 SVGAGI. Here the CDR3 reads CASSKRGQETQYF. The CDR3 DNA reads TGTGCCAGCAGCAAGCGGGGCCAAGAGACCCAGTACTTC.

The chain links TRBV28 to TRBJ1-1; D is uncertain. V lost 5 bases and J 8 bases, leaving 21 bases between the germline ends. CDR1 and CDR2 from the germline V gene are MDHEN and SYDVKM. The CDR3 loop spans 15 amino acids. The CDR3 nucleotides are TGTGCCAGCAGTCCCTCCCCGGGGTCGTTCTTGGAAGCTTTCTTT. Translating it yields CASSPSPGSFLEAFF.

The J gene is TRBJ2-7, the V gene TRBV5-8; 8 nucleotides match TRBD1. The J segment lost 3 bases and the V segment lost 0 bases, leaving 8 bases of the junction unmatched. The length of the CDR3 is 16 residues. CDR1 SGHTS and CDR2 YDEGEE come from the germline V gene. DNA of the CDR3: TGTGCCAGCAGCTTGGAGGACAGGGACCTGTTCTACGAGCAGTACTTC. Translating gives CASSLEDRDLFYEQYF.

The chain links TRBV5-1 to TRBJ1-2; D not certain. Germline V lookup: CDR1 SGHRS, CDR2 YFSETQ. Trimming pared 1 base from V and 7 bases from J, leaving 11 bases between. The CDR3 runs 13 residues. The CDR3 sequence: CASSLPGSGGYTF. DNA for the CDR3: TGCGCCAGCAGCTTGCCAGGCTCGGGTGGCTACACCTTC. Together with reference TRBV5-1 and TRBJ1-2, the CDR3 gives the full variable domain: KAGVTQTPRYLIKTRGQQVTLSCSPISGHRSVSWYQQTPGQGLQFLFEYFSETQRNKGNFPGRFSGRQFSNSRSEMNVSTLELGDSALYLCASSLPGSGGYTFGSGTRLTVV.

The rearrangement links TRBV12-3 or TRBV12-4 to TRBJ2-7; no clear D gene. The CDR3 is 11 residues long. V lost 6 bases to trimming and J lost 6 bases, with 9 bases between them. CDR3 protein: CASSPLSEQYF. The CDR3 DNA follows: TGTGCCAGCAGCCCACTTAGCGAGCAGTACTTC.

This chain joins TRBV6-5 and TRBJ1-6; TRBD1 matches at 8 bases. The J segment lost 6 bases and the V segment lost 4 bases, leaving 8 bases of the junction unmatched. Per germline, CDR1 MNHEY and CDR2 SVGAGI. The CDR3 has 16 amino acids. The CDR3 loop reads CASSLTGEYGNSPLHF. For the CDR3, the DNA is TGTGCCAGCAGTTTGACAGGGGAGTACGGTAATTCACCCCTCCACTTT.

This clone came up once. The genes are TRBV28 and TRBJ2-2, with D perhaps assigned TRBD1 or TRBD2 (7 bases each). The CDR3 has 17 amino acids. Germline-derived CDR1 and CDR2 are MDHEN and SYDVKM. V was trimmed by 5 bases and J by 0 bases, leaving 16 bases between them. CDR3 loop: CASSGAGDRANTGELFF. The CDR3 region has the DNA TGTGCCAGCAGTGGGGCGGGGGACAGAGCGAACACCGGGGAGCTGTTTTTT. The whole variable domain, filled in from reference TRBV28 and TRBJ2-2, reads DVKVTQSSRYLVKRTGEKVFLECVQDMDHENMFWYRQDPGLGLRLIYFSYDVKMKEKGDIPEGYSVSREKKERFSLILESASTNQTSMYLCASSGAGDRANTGELFFGEGSRLTVL.

V is TRBV19 and J is TRBJ2-7; 10 positions agree with TRBD1. In germline, CDR1 is LNHDA, CDR2 SQIVND (reference sequence). The CDR3 extends over 13 amino acids. V trimming: 10 bases; J trimming: 6 bases; junction bases outside the gene matches: 9. The CDR3 nucleotides are TGTGCCACGAACCGGGACAGGGGATCCGAGCAGTACTTC. Translated, it gives CATNRDRGSEQYF.